Presented here are 30 T cell receptor beta chains from one specimen sequenced in a study of T cells in Graves' hyperthyroidism and ophthalmopathy. Using RNA transcripts as the source, TCR beta CDR3 regions were amplified. The HTBI primer set served for first-round RT-PCR of the TCR CDR3. TCRdb processed the multiplex PCR reads anew with MiXCR; each CDR3 protein has one entry. The table includes 95,000 to 110,000 distinct CDR3 sequences, about 15% detected once. Sequencing was performed on blood. The origin of the receptors is a woman aged 50 to 65 with Graves' hyperthyroidism.

This clonotype was counted only a few times. This chain uses TRBV9 with TRBJ1-2; possibly TRBD1 for D (5 bases). V was shortened by 3 bases and J by 8 bases, with 20 bases between the two germline ends. Germline CDR1 SGDLS, CDR2 YYNGEE. There are 15 residues in the CDR3. The DNA for the CDR3 is TGTGCCAGCAGCGCTTCTCATGGGACCCTGGGAGGCTACACCTTC. Translated, it gives CASSASHGTLGGYTF.

Many counts were recorded for this clonotype. The chain recombines TRBV27 with TRBJ1-2; maybe TRBD1 (5 bases). The germline gives CDR1 MNHEY, CDR2 SMNVEV (reference sequence). V was pared by 5 bases and J by 5 bases, with 15 bases between. This CDR3 contains 14 residues. CDR3 DNA: TGTGCCAGCAGTGGGACGGCCGGGGGGTATGGCTACACCTTC. The encoded protein is CASSGTAGGYGYTF.

The rearrangement uses TRBV6-5 and TRBJ2-5, with 7 bases fitting TRBD1. The J segment lost 5 bases and the V segment lost 4 bases, leaving 10 bases of the junction unmatched. The CDR3 length is 15 residues. CDR1 and CDR2 from the germline V gene are MNHEY and SVGAGI. The CDR3 bases are TGTGCCAGCAGTTCGAACAGGGGAAGGTGGGAGACCCAGTACTTC. This gives the protein CASSSNRGRWETQYF.

The chain links TRBV2 to TRBJ2-7; D is perhaps TRBD2 (6 bases). The CDR3 runs 14 residues. The germline V gene has CDR1 SNHLY and CDR2 FYNNEI. Trimming left V 2 bases short and J 2 bases short, with 10 bases between. The CDR3 loop reads CASSENQRAYEQYF. CDR3 nucleotides: TGTGCCAGCAGTGAAAACCAGCGGGCCTACGAGCAGTACTTC.

This clonotype was found many times. This chain connects TRBV28 to TRBJ1-4, with 7 bases that match TRBD1. This CDR3 has 15 residues. Germline values: CDR1 MDHEN, CDR2 SYDVKM. Trimming removed 7 bases from V and 9 bases from J; junction bases left unmatched: 14. The CDR3 coding sequence is TGTGCCAGCACCCTGGGACAGACAAGTAGTAAAAAACTGTTTTTT. Amino acid sequence: CASTLGQTSSKKLFF.

This clonotype was seen repeatedly, ten times or more. The chain is built from TRBV28 and TRBJ1-1; D perhaps matches TRBD1 (6 bases). CDR3 length: 15 residues. Trimming stripped 4 bases from V and 0 bases from J, with 12 bases between. Per germline, CDR1 MDHEN and CDR2 SYDVKM. The CDR3 sequence: CASSWTAFMNTEAFF. For the CDR3, the DNA is TGTGCCAGCAGTTGGACAGCTTTCATGAACACTGAAGCTTTCTTT.

This clonotype was picked up many times. The chain joins TRBV20-1 to TRBJ2-1; D gene uncertain. CDR1 and CDR2 from the germline V gene are DFQATT and SNEGSKA (reference sequence). V lost 3 bases and J 9 bases, leaving 12 bases between the germline ends. This CDR3 spans 12 amino acids. The CDR3, as DNA: TGCAGTGCTAGTTATCCCTCTGGTGAGCAGTTCTTC. It codes for CSASYPSGEQFF.

This clonotype was found a few times. CDR3 sequence: CSARETGTVPYEQYF. CDR3 in DNA: TGCAGTGCTAGAGAAACGGGGACAGTTCCCTACGAGCAGTACTTC. V usage is TRBV20-1 and J usage is TRBJ2-7; 7 nucleotides line up with TRBD1. V lost 0 bases, J lost 2 bases, and 7 bases stayed unmatched. CDR3 length equals 15 residues. Germline V gene lookup returns CDR1 DFQATT and CDR2 SNEGSKA (reference sequence).

This clonotype was observed many times. The CDR3 bases are TGCAGCGTTGGGGGTAGAGCGGGAGTCGAGCAGTACTTC. As protein: CSVGGRAGVEQYF. The V call is TRBV29-1, the J call TRBJ2-7; 8 bases map to TRBD2. V lost 4 bases and J lost 6; bases outside the gene matches: 8. The CDR3 consists of 13 residues. Germline-derived CDR1 and CDR2 are SQVTM and ANQGSEA.

This clonotype was counted at least ten times. The chain couples TRBV20-1 to TRBJ2-1, with TRBD2 matching over 12 bases. The CDR3 is made up of 20 amino acids. CDR1 DFQATT and CDR2 SNEGSKA come from the germline V gene (reference sequence). The ends lost 0 bases at V and 0 bases at J; junction bases unmatched: 12. CDR3 nucleotides: TGCAGTGCTAGAGAAGGGGTGCTAGCGGGAGGGCCTCGCTCCTACAATGAGCAGTTCTTC. Its translation: CSAREGVLAGGPRSYNEQFF.

In its sample, this clonotype was seen a few times. The chain uses TRBV19 and TRBJ1-5; perhaps TRBD1 as D (6 bases). Germline V CDR1 and CDR2: LNHDA, SQIVND (reference sequence). This CDR3 contains 13 residues. Trimming removed 11 bases at V and 2 bases at J, with 13 bases between. For the CDR3, the DNA is TGTGCCGGGGGCGGGGTCGGCAATCAGCCCCAGCATTTT. Amino acids: CAGGGVGNQPQHF.

The V and J genes are TRBV18 and TRBJ2-5; 14 bases are a match to TRBD2. V shed 10 bases, J shed 9 bases, and the junction held 10 bases outside the gene matches. The CDR3 length is 14 residues. Germline CDR1 and CDR2: KGHSH and LQKENI. Written as DNA, the CDR3 is TGTGCCACCACCCGACTAGCGGGAGGGGGGGCCCAGTACTTC. Translating gives CATTRLAGGGAQYF.

This clonotype appeared many times. The chain recombines TRBV20-1 with TRBJ2-1; 7 bases align to TRBD1. The V segment lost 5 bases and the J segment 8 bases; nucleotides outside the gene matches: 9. There are 13 residues in the CDR3. Germline V gives CDR1 DFQATT, CDR2 SNEGSKA (reference sequence). CDR3: CSAEGARGDEQFF. DNA of the CDR3: TGCAGTGCTGAGGGGGCGAGAGGCGATGAGCAGTTCTTC.

The sample holds many counts of this clonotype. The chain carries TRBV20-1 and TRBJ1-6; D is perhaps TRBD1 (6 bases). The germline V and J ends were trimmed by 7 bases and 8 bases, with 21 bases remaining between them. This CDR3 has 15 amino acids. Per germline, CDR1 DFQATT and CDR2 SNEGSKA (reference sequence). The CDR3 DNA is TGCAGTGTCCCAAGGATGGGGGGCTGGGATTCACCCCTCCACTTT. Its protein is CSVPRMGGWDSPLHF.

This clonotype was seen at least ten times. The CDR3 DNA sequence: TGCAGTGCTAGTGACCGGGACAGGGGACAAGGTGAGCAGTTCTTC. Protein: CSASDRDRGQGEQFF. The gene calls are TRBV20-1 and TRBJ2-1, with 10 bases fitting TRBD1. Looked up from germline, CDR1 is DFQATT and CDR2 is SNEGSKA (reference sequence). The length of the CDR3 is 15 residues. Trimming removed 3 bases from V and 9 bases from J; junction bases left unmatched: 11.

This clonotype was observed many times. This sequence joins TRBV6-2 or TRBV6-3 and TRBJ1-1; D is uncertain. Between the trimmed V and J ends, which lost 2 bases and 1 base, there was a span of 14 bases. The CDR3 contains 16 residues. Germline loops: CDR1 MNHEY, CDR2 SVGEGT. This CDR3 reads CASSYPIGIGNTEAFF. In DNA, the CDR3 is TGTGCCAGCAGTTACCCTATCGGGATAGGGAACACTGAAGCTTTCTTT.

In the case of this clonotype: A much more abundant neighbour one base away suggests this may be a read error. The J gene is TRBJ2-3, the V gene TRBV2; D is possibly TRBD1 (5 bases). The CDR3 is 11 residues long. Germline V gives CDR1 SNHLY, CDR2 FYNNEI. CDR3 protein: CASSLTDAQYF. In nucleotides, the CDR3 is TGTGCCAGCAGTTTGACAGATGCGCAGTATTTT.

At least ten counts were recorded for this clonotype. The CDR3 is CASRYLAGEVNEQFF. The CDR3 DNA reads as TGTGCCAGCAGATACCTAGCGGGGGAGGTCAATGAGCAGTTCTTC. V and J are TRBV12-3 or TRBV12-4 and TRBJ2-1; 10 bases are a match to TRBD2. The CDR3 sequence is 15 residues long. Losses at the gene ends were 6 bases for V and 6 bases for J; bases not matched to a gene: 8.

In its sample, this clonotype was seen a few times. The chain links TRBV5-5 to TRBJ2-7, with D possibly TRBD2 on 5 matching bases. Trimming took 4 bases from V and 6 from J, leaving 14 bases between them. The CDR3 is made up of 13 amino acids. Germline CDR1 SGHKS, CDR2 YYEKEE (reference sequence). The CDR3: CASSRLTGSEQYV. The DNA of the CDR3 is TGTGCCAGCAGCCGGTTGACGGGGAGCGAGCAGTACGTC.

This clonotype came up many times. This sequence joins TRBV5-1 and TRBJ2-2; D may correspond to TRBD1 or TRBD2 (5 bases each). Trimming left V 4 bases short and J 0 bases short, with 7 bases between. Germline V gives CDR1 SGHRS, CDR2 YFSETQ. The CDR3 runs to 14 residues. The CDR3 loop is CASSLGPNTGELFF. The CDR3 DNA reads TGCGCCAGCAGCCTGGGACCGAACACCGGGGAGCTGTTTTTT.

This clonotype showed up just a few times. V and J are TRBV11-2 and TRBJ1-1; TRBD1 agrees at 8 bases. This CDR3 has 14 amino acids. The V gene end was trimmed by 1 base and the J gene end by 11 bases; junction bases not matched to a gene: 9. In germline, CDR1 is SGHAT, CDR2 FQNNGV. The CDR3 region is CASSLAGGAYQAFF. CDR3 sequence (DNA): TGTGCCAGCAGCTTAGCAGGGGGCGCGTATCAGGCTTTCTTT.

This chain links TRBV6-1 with TRBJ1-5; no firm D call. This CDR3 region has 13 residues. The V end lost 4 bases, the J end lost 3 bases, and 7 bases lay between the germline ends. Germline V gene data show CDR1 as MNHNS and CDR2 as SASEGT. CDR3 coding DNA: TGTGCCAGCAGTGGGCAGAACAATCAGCCCCAGCATTTT. Its protein is CASSGQNNQPQHF.

In its sample, this clonotype was seen many times. The J gene is TRBJ1-6, the V gene TRBV11-2; D unresolved. Trimming shortened V by 1 base and J by 10 bases, and 17 bases separated the two germline ends. This CDR3 spans 16 amino acids. From germline, CDR1 is SGHAT and CDR2 FQNNGV. The CDR3 DNA sequence: TGTGCCAGCAGCTTAGTCGACTATGGGTACAAATCACCCCTCCACTTT. Its translation is CASSLVDYGYKSPLHF.

This clonotype was found many times. V is TRBV27 and J is TRBJ1-1, with no clear D. V lost 3 bases, J lost 1 base, and 12 bases lay in between. Germline values: CDR1 MNHEY, CDR2 SMNVEV (reference sequence). The CDR3 runs to 15 residues. CDR3 protein: CASSFSRVGNTEAFF. The CDR3 region has the DNA TGTGCCAGCAGTTTTAGTAGGGTGGGGAACACTGAAGCTTTCTTT.

This clonotype was recorded at least ten times. The rearrangement uses TRBV6-1 and TRBJ2-2; tentatively, D is TRBD1 (5 bases). The V gene lost 7 bases and the J gene lost 0 bases, with 15 bases spanning the gap. The CDR3 runs 16 residues. The germline CDR1 and CDR2 sequences are MNHNS and SASEGT. The CDR3 bases are TGTGCCAGCAACGTTGGAGACAGCGCGAACACCGGGGAGCTGTTTTTT. This translates into CASNVGDSANTGELFF.

This clonotype was observed many times. This sequence joins TRBV5-1 and TRBJ2-4, with TRBD1 identical over 9 bases. Germline loops: CDR1 SGHRS, CDR2 YFSETQ. V was pared by 4 bases and J by 7 bases, with 6 bases of the junction left unmatched. The CDR3 covers 14 residues. The DNA of the CDR3 is TGCGCCAGCAGCCTGGACAGGGGTGGGAACATTCAGTACTTC. Translation: CASSLDRGGNIQYF.

This clonotype was detected many times. For the CDR3, the DNA is TGCAGTGCCCCAGTAGTAGGGGCCTATGAGCAGTTCTTC. This translates into CSAPVVGAYEQFF. This chain uses TRBV20-1 with TRBJ2-1; weak D call: TRBD1 (5 bases). The CDR3 is 13 amino acids. From germline, CDR1 is DFQATT and CDR2 SNEGSKA (reference sequence). V was cut by 6 bases and J by 8 bases, with 17 bases left in between.

This clonotype was seen ten or more times. The chain joins TRBV20-1 to TRBJ2-7; the D gene is possibly TRBD1 (5 bases). This CDR3 contains 13 residues. The germline CDR1 and CDR2 sequences are DFQATT and SNEGSKA (reference sequence). The V and J ends lost 2 bases and 2 bases respectively, with 10 bases between them. The CDR3 nucleotides are TGCAGTGCTAGACAGGACATCCCCTACGAGCAGTACTTC. This gives the protein CSARQDIPYEQYF.

This clonotype was picked up many times. J is TRBJ2-2 and V is TRBV28; weak D call: TRBD2 (5 bases). CDR3 length: 15 residues. Germline V gives CDR1 MDHEN, CDR2 SYDVKM. V dropped 1 base and J dropped 3 bases, with 9 bases sitting between them. The chain's CDR3 is CASSLYTSYTGELFF. The CDR3 DNA reads as TGTGCCAGCAGTTTATATACTAGTTACACCGGGGAGCTGTTTTTT.

This clonotype has a count of ten or more. This CDR3 is CASSSAGAYEQYF. In DNA form, the CDR3 reads TGTGCCAGCAGCTCAGCGGGGGCTTACGAGCAGTACTTC. The V call is TRBV5-8, the J call TRBJ2-7; 8 bases fit TRBD2. The CDR3 consists of 13 residues. V lost 3 bases and J lost 4; bases outside the gene matches: 3. The germline CDR1 and CDR2 sequences are SGHTS and YDEGEE.